This TCR beta chain stems from a study of blood T cell repertoires in COVID-19. Study at large: T cells, B-cell-depleted T cells, or PBMCs supplied cDNA or gDNA.

CDR3 length: 18 amino acids. Between the trimmed V and J ends, which lost 1 base and 8 bases, there was a span of 23 bases. Germline lookup yields CDR1 SGHDN and CDR2 FVKESK. Original data processing: Nucleated cell counts were estimated from reference gene primer amplification. Generated by immunoSEQ multiplex PCR, the TCRdb table keeps only in-frame clones and is missing some. The V and J calls and the clone size are those of that table, but D and trimming were determined from the DNA. The sample yields some 220,000 clones, roughly nine tenths seen once. Participant-reported clinical history was the basis for cohort assignment.

The TCR sequence derives from a woman aged 18-30 years in a cohort exposed to, infected with or recovered from COVID-19 (not recorded which). Sequencing was carried out using PBMCs or T cells enriched from blood (not recorded which). The chain combines TRBV14 with TRBJ1-4; D is unclear. CDR3 bases: TGTGCCAGCAGCCAAGCCTCGGCGGGCGTCCCCCCGCGGGAAAAACTGTTTTTT. Translation gives CASSQASAGVPPREKLFF.